The clone carrying this T cell receptor (beta chain) was counted many times. The antigen is not known. Trimming removed 4 bases at V and 0 bases at J, with 9 bases between. Germline V gives CDR1 SGDLS, CDR2 YYNGEE. The CDR3 spans 14 residues. Since all of the isolated RNA was reverse transcribed, expressed TCRB transcripts were what got sequenced. TCRdb's table, derived via immunoSEQ multiplex PCR, lists solely in-frame clones and lacks some. The sample yields nearly 350,000 clones, approximately 10% seen once. These data belong to a study of beta chain features in type 1 diabetes. Points from the study as a whole: Type 1 diabetes patients had TCRB CDR3s that were shorter (moderately but significantly so) in all four CD4+ subsets.

Sequences were obtained from central memory CD4+ T cells from blood. The chain couples TRBV9 to TRBJ2-3; D is undetermined. This receptor was obtained from a man younger than 45 with type 1 diabetes. CDR3 loop: CASSPQPSTDTQYF. The CDR3 coding sequence is TGTGCCAGCAGCCCACAGCCTAGCACAGATACGCAGTATTTT.